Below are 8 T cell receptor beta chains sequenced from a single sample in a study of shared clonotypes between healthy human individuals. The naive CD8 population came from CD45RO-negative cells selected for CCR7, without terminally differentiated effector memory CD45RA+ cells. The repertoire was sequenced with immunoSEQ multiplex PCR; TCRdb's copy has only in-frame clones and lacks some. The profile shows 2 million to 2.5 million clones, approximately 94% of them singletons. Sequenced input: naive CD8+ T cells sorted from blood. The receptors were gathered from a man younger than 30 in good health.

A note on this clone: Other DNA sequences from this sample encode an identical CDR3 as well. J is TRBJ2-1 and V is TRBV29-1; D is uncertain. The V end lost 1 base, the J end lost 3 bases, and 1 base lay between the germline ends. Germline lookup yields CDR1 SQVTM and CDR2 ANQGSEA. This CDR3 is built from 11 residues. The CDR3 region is CSVEGYNEQFF. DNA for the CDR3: TGCAGCGTTGAAGGCTACAATGAGCAGTTCTTC.

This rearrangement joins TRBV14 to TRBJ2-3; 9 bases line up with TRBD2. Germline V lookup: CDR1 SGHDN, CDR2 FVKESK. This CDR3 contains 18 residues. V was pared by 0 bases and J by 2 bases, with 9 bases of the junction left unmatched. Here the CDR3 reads CASSQDRLAGPVTDTQYF. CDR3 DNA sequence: TGTGCCAGCAGCCAAGATAGGCTAGCGGGGCCCGTCACAGATACGCAGTATTTT.

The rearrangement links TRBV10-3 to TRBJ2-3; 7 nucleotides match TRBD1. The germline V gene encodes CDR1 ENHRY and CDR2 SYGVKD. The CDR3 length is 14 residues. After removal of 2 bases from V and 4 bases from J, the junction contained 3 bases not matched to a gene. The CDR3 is CAISELGGSDTQYF. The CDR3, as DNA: TGTGCCATCAGTGAGCTAGGGGGCTCAGATACGCAGTATTTT.

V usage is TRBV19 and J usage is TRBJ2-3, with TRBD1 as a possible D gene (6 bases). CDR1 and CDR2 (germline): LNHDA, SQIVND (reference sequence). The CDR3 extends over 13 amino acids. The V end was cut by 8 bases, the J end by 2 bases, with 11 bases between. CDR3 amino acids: CASSGHTTDTQYF. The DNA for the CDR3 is TGTGCCAGTTCGGGACACACCACAGATACGCAGTATTTT.

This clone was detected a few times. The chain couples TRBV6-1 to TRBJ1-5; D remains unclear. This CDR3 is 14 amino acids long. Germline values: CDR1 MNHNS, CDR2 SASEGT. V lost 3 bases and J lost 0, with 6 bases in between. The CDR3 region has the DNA TGTGCCAGCAGTGACAGAACTAGCAATCAGCCCCAGCATTTT. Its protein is CASSDRTSNQPQHF.

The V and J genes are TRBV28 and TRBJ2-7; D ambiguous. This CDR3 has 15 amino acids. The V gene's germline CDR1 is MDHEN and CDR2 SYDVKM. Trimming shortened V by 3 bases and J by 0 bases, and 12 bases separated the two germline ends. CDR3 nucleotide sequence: TGTGCCAGCAGTTTGACCACCTCGAGCTCCTACGAGCAGTACTTC. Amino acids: CASSLTTSSSYEQYF.

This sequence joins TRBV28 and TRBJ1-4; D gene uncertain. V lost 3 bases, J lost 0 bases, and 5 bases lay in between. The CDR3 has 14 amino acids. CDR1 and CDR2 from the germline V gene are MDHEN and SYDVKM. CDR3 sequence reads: CASSFGATNEKLFF. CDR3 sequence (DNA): TGTGCCAGCAGTTTCGGGGCAACTAATGAAAAACTGTTTTTT.

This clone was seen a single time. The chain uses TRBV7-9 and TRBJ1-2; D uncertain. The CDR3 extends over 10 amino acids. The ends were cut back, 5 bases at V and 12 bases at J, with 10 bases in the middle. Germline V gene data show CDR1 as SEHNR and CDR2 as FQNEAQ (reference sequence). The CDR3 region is CASSAKAHTF. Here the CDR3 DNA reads TGTGCCAGCAGCGCCAAGGCCCACACCTTC.